This T cell receptor (beta chain) was recorded in a study of blood T cell repertoires in COVID-19. Study-wide context: From the United States, Italy and Spain came samples of acute and convalescent COVID-19. The analysed material was cDNA or gDNA that came from T cells, B-cell-depleted T cells, or PBMCs.

Profiled with immunoSEQ multiplex PCR; TCRdb holds only in-frame clones, not every one. The sample lists approximately 250,000 clones, less than 90% seen once, with 3.5% to 5.5% in the top ten. There are 15 residues in the CDR3. V lost 1 base and J lost 3, with 13 bases in between. In germline, CDR1 is SGHAT, CDR2 FQDESV (reference sequence). The chain couples TRBV11-1 to TRBJ2-7; D is unresolved. The specimen sequenced was peripheral blood. The source is a man in his 60s who had recovered from COVID-19. Written as DNA, the CDR3 is TGTGCCAGCAGCTTAGAGGCGGCCTACCTCTACGAGCAGTACTTC. Protein sequence: CASSLEAAYLYEQYF. Supplemented by reference TRBV11-1 and TRBJ2-7, the full variable domain reads EAEVAQSPRYKITEKSQAVAFWCDPISGHATLYWYRQILGQGPELLVQFQDESVVDDSQLPKDRFSAERLKGVDSTLKIQPAELGDSAMYLCASSLEAAYLYEQYFGPGTRLTVT.